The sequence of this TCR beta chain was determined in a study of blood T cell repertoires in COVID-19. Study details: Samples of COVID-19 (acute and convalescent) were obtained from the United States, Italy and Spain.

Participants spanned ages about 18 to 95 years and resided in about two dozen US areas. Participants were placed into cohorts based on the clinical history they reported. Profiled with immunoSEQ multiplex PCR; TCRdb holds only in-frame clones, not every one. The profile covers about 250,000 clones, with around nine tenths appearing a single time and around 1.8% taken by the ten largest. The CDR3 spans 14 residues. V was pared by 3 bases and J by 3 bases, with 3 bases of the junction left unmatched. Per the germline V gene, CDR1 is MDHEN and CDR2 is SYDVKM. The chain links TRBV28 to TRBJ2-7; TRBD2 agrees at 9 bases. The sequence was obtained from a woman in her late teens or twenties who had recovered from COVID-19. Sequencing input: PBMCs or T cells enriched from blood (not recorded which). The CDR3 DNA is TGTGCCAGCAGTTTGGGCGGGAGGGTCTACGAGCAGTACTTC. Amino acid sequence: CASSLGGRVYEQYF. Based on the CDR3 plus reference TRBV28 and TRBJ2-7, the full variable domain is DVKVTQSSRYLVKRTGEKVFLECVQDMDHENMFWYRQDPGLGLRLIYFSYDVKMKEKGDIPEGYSVSREKKERFSLILESASTNQTSMYLCASSLGGRVYEQYFGPGTRLTVT.